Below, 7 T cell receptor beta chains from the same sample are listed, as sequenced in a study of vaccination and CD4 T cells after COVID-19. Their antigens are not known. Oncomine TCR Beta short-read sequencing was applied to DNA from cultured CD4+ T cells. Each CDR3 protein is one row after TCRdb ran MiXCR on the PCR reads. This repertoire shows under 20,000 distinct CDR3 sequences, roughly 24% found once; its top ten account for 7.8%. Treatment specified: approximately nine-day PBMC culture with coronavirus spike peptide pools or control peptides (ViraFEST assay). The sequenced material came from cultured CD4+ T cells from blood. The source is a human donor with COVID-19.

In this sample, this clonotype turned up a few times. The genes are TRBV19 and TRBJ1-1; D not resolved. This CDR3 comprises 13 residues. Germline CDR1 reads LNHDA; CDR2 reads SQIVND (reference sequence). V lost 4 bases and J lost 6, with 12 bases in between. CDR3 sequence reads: CASSTTYSPEAFF. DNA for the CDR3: TGTGCCAGTAGTACCACTTATAGCCCTGAAGCTTTCTTT.

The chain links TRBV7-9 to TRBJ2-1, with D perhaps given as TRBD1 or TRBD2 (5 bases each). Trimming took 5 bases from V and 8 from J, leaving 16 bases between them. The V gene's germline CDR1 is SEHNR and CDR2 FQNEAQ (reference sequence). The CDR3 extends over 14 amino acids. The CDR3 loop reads CASSRDLNSYEQFF. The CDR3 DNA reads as TGTGCCAGCAGCCGGGACCTCAATTCCTATGAGCAGTTCTTC.

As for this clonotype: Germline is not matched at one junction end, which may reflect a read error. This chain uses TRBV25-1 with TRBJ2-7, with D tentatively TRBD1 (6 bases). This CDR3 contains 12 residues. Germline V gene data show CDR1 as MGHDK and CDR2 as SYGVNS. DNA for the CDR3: TGTGCCAGCAGTGACCCCCACAGGGATTCCTTCTTC. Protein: CASSDPHRDSFF.

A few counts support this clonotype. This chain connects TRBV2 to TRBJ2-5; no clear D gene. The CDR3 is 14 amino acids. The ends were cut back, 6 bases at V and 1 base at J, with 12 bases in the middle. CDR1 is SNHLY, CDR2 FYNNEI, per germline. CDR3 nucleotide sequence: TGTGCCAGCAGGAGACGGACGCCCCAAGAGACCCAGTACTTC. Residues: CASRRRTPQETQYF.

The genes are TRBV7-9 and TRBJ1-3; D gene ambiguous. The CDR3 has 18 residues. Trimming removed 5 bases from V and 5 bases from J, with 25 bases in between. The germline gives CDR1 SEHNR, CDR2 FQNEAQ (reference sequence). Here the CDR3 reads CASSTDRLSLLFRNTIYF. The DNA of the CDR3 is TGTGCCAGCAGCACAGACCGACTCTCTCTGCTTTTTAGAAACACCATATATTTT.

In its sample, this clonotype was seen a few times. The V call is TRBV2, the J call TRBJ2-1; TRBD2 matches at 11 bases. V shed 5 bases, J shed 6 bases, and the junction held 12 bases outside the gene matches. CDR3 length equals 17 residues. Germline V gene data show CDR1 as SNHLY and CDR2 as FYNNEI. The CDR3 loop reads CASSPQGRLAGINEQFF. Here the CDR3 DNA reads TGTGCCAGCAGTCCGCAAGGTCGACTAGCGGGGATCAATGAGCAGTTCTTC.

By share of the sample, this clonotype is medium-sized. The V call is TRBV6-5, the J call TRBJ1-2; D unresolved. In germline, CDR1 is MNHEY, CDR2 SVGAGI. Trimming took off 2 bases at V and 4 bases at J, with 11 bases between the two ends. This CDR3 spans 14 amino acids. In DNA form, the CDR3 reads TGTGCCAGCAGTTACCTGGCTTCAGGCTATGGCTACACCTTC. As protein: CASSYLASGYGYTF.